This T cell receptor (beta chain) was identified in a study of T cell changes during pregnancy in multiple sclerosis. V was pared by 2 bases and J by 0 bases, with 12 bases between. Germline CDR1 reads SGHRS; CDR2 reads YFSETQ. The CDR3 has 15 amino acids. Here immunoSEQ multiplex PCR was the method, and the copy in TCRdb shows in-frame clones only, minus some. The repertoire includes 40,000 to 55,000 clones, 85% to 90% of them detected once, and less than 5.5% sits in the top ten. The source of this sequence is a female donor in good health, enrolled as a control in a pregnancy study. Sample: peripheral blood, taken in the second trimester of pregnancy. The chain recombines TRBV5-1 with TRBJ2-7, with a tentative D call TRBD1 (7 bases). The CDR3 loop is CASSFSQGGSYEQYF. For the CDR3, the DNA is TGCGCCAGCAGCTTCTCCCAGGGGGGCTCCTACGAGCAGTACTTC.